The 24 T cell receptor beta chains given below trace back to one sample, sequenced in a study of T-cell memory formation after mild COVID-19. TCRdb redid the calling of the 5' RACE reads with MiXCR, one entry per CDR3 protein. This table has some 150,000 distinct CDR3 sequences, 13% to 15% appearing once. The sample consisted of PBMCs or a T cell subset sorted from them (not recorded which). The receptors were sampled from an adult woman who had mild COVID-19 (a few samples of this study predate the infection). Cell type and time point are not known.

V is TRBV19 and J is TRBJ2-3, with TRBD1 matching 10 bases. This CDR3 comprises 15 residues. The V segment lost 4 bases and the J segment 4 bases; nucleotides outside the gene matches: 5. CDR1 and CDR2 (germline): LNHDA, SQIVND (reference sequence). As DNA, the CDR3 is TGTGCCAGTAGTACAGTGGACAGGGGGGCAGATACGCAGTATTTT. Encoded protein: CASSTVDRGADTQYF.

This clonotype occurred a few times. Written as DNA, the CDR3 is TGCGCCAGCAGCCAGGGGGCTTACACTGAAGCTTTCTTT. This codes for CASSQGAYTEAFF. V and J are TRBV4-1 and TRBJ1-1, with D perhaps TRBD1 (6 bases). The germline gives CDR1 MGHRA, CDR2 YSYEKL. V was cut by 3 bases and J by 3 bases, with 8 bases left in between. The CDR3 sequence is 13 residues long.

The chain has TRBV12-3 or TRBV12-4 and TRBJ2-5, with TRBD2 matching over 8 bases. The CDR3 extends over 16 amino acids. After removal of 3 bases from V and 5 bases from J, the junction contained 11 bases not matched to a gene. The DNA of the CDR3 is TGTGCCAGCAGTTTGGCCTTCGCGGGGGGCAGGGAGACCCAGTACTTC. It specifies CASSLAFAGGRETQYF.

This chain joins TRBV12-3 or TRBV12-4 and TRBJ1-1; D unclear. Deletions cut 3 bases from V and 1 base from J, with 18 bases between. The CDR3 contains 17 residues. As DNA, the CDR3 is TGTGCCAGCAGTTTCTTGACGGTGGAGGCCGAGAACACTGAAGCTTTCTTT. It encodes CASSFLTVEAENTEAFF.

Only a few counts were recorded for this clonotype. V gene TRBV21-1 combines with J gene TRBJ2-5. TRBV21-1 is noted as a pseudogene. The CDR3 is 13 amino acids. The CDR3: CASLQRGRETQYF. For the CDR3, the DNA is TGTGCCAGCTTGCAAAGGGGCAGGGAGACCCAGTACTTC.

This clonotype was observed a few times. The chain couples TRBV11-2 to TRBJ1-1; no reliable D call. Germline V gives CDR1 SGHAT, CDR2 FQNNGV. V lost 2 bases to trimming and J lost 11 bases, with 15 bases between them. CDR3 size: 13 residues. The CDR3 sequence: CASSLNGVFEAFF. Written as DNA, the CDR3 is TGTGCCAGCAGCTTAAACGGGGTCTTCGAGGCTTTCTTT.

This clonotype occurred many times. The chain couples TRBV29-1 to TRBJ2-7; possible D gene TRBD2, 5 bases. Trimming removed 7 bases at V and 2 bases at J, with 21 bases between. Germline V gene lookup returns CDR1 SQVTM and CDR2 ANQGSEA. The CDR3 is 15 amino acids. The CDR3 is CSGMGADGTPYEQYF. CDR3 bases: TGCAGCGGTATGGGAGCGGATGGAACACCCTACGAGCAGTACTTC.

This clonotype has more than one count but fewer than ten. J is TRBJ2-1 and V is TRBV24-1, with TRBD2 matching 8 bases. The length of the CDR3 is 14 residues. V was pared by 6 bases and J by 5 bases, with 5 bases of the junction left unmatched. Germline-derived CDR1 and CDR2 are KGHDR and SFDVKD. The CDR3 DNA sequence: TGTGCCACCAGTCCACTAGCGGATAACAATGAGCAGTTCTTC. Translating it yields CATSPLADNNEQFF.

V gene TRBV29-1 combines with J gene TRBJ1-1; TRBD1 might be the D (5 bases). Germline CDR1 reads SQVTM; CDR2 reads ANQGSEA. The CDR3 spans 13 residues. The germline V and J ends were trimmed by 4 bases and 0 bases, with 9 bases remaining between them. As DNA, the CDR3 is TGCAGCGTTGGGGGCAGTTTGAACACTGAAGCTTTCTTT. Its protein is CSVGGSLNTEAFF.

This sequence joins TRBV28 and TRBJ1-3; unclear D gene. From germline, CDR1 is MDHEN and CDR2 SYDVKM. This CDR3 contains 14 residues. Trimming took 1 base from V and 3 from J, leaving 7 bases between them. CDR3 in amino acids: CASSLSRGGNTIYF. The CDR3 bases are TGTGCCAGCAGTTTATCTCGTGGTGGAAACACCATATATTTT.

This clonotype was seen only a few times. DNA for the CDR3: TGTGCCAGCAACATAGGCTTGGCTAATCGACCTCAATACTACAATGAGCAGTTCTTC. Amino acids: CASNIGLANRPQYYNEQFF. The chain couples TRBV13 to TRBJ2-1; D call uncertain. This CDR3 comprises 19 residues. Germline CDR1 is PRHDT and CDR2 is FYEKMQ (reference sequence). The germline V and J ends were trimmed by 7 bases and 3 bases, with 28 bases remaining between them.

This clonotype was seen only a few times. The CDR3 DNA is TGTGCCAGCAGCCAAGACTCTGGATTAGTCTTGGAAAAACTGTTTTTT. It translates to CASSQDSGLVLEKLFF. The rearrangement uses TRBV4-2 and TRBJ1-4; D is unclear. CDR1 and CDR2 (germline): LGHNA, YNFKEQ. The CDR3 consists of 16 residues. The V end was cut by 0 bases, the J end by 8 bases, with 16 bases between.

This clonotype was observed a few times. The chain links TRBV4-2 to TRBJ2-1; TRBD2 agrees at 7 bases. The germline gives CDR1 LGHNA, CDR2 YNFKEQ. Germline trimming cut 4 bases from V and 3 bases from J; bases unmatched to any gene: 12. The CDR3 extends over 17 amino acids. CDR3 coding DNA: TGTGCCAGCAGCCTTGCGGACGGGAGGCCCATCTACAATGAGCAGTTCTTC. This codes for CASSLADGRPIYNEQFF.

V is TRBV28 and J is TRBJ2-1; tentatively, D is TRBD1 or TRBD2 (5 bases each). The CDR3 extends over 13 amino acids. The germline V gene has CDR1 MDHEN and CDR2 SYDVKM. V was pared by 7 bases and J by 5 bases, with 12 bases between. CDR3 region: CASIWGFNNEQFF. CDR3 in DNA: TGTGCCAGCATCTGGGGGTTTAACAATGAGCAGTTCTTC.

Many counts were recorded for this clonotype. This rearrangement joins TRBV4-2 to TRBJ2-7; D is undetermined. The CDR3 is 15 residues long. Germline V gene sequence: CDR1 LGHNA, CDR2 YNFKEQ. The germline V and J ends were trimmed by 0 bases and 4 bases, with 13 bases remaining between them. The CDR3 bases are TGTGCCAGCAGCCAAGATCTGGCGGCAAATTACGAGCAGTACTTC. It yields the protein CASSQDLAANYEQYF.

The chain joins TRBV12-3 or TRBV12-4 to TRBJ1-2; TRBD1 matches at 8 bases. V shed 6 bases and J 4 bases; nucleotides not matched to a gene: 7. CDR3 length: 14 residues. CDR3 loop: CASRDRDLTYGYTF. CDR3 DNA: TGTGCCAGCAGGGACAGGGATCTAACCTATGGCTACACCTTC.

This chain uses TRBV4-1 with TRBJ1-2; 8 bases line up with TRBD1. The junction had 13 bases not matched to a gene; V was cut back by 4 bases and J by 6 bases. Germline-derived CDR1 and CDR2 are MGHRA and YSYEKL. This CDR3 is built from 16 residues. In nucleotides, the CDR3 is TGCGCCAGCAGCCCTCATTCAGGGGGCCCCCCTGATGGCTACACCTTC. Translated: CASSPHSGGPPDGYTF.

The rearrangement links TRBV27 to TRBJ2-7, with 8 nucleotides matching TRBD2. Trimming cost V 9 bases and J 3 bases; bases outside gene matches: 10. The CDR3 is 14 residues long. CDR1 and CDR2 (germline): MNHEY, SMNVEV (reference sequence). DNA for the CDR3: TGTGCCAGTCATTCACTAGCGGCCCTCTACGAGCAGTACTTC. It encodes CASHSLAALYEQYF.

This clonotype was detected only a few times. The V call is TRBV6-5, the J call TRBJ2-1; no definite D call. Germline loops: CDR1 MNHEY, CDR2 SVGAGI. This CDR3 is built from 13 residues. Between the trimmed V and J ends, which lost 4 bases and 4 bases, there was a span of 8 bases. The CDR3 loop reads CASSWTMYNEQFF. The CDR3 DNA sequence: TGTGCCAGCAGTTGGACCATGTACAATGAGCAGTTCTTC.

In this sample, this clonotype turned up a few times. CDR3 sequence reads: CASSHRLAGGEYEQYF. The CDR3 DNA follows: TGTGCCAGCAGTCACCGACTAGCGGGGGGGGAGTACGAGCAGTACTTC. The chain links TRBV9 to TRBJ2-7; 14 bases agree with TRBD2. The V and J ends lost 5 bases and 4 bases, in that order; junction bases with no gene match: 8. There are 16 residues in the CDR3. CDR1 is SGDLS and CDR2 is YYNGEE in the germline V gene.

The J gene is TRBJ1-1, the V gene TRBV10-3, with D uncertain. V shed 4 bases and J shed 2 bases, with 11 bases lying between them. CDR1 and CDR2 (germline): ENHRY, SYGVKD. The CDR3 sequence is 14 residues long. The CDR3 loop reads CAISVSGVNTEAFF. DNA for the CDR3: TGTGCCATCAGTGTCAGCGGTGTAAACACTGAAGCTTTCTTT.

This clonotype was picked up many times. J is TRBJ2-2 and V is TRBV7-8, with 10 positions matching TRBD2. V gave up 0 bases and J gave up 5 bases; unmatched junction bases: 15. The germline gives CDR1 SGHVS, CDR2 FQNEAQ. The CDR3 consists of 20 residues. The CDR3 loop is CASSLADGAGGPFQTGELFF. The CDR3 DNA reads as TGTGCCAGCAGCTTAGCGGACGGAGCGGGAGGGCCTTTTCAGACCGGGGAGCTGTTTTTT.

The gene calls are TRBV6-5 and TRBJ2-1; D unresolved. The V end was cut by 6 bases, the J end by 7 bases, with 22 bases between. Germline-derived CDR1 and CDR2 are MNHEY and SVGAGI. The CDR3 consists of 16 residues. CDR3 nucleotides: TGTGCCAGCAGCTACCCTGGCTCCCCTGGGCATAATGAGCAGTTCTTC. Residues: CASSYPGSPGHNEQFF.

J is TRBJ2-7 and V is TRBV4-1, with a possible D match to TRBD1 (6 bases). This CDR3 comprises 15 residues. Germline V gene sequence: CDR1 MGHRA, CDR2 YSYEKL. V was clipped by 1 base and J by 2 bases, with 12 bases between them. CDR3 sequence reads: CASSQGERTAYEQYF. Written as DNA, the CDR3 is TGCGCCAGCAGCCAAGGTGAGAGGACAGCCTACGAGCAGTACTTC.